This TCR beta chain was sequenced during a study of cytomegalovirus exposure and HLA in healthy donors. A multiplex PCR was run with 60 Vbeta primers and 13 Jbeta primers. This table comes from immunoSEQ multiplex PCR, and its TCRdb copy is limited to in-frame clones, with some not included. The profile shows about 160,000 clones, approximately 70% of them singletons. The sequencing sample was made of PBMCs. The clonotype was recovered from a man aged 35 to 55 in good health and CMV-seropositive.

The CDR3 DNA reads as TGTGCCAGTAGTATGAGGAGGGGTTACAATGAGCAGTTCTTC. Translating it yields CASSMRRGYNEQFF. This chain joins TRBV19 and TRBJ2-1, with D possibly matching TRBD2 (6 bases). Germline lookup yields CDR1 LNHDA and CDR2 SQIVND (reference sequence). V shed 3 bases and J shed 4 bases, with 10 bases lying between them. This CDR3 has 14 residues.